This T cell receptor (beta chain) was sequenced for a study of blood T cell repertoires in COVID-19. Across the whole study: Researchers got acute and convalescent COVID-19 samples from the United States, Italy and Spain.

Germline lookup yields CDR1 SGHNT and CDR2 YENEEA. V gave up 1 base and J gave up 1 base, with 11 bases separating them. The CDR3 runs 15 residues. Authors' methods: Amplifying reference gene primers gave estimates of nucleated cell counts. This table comes from immunoSEQ multiplex PCR, and its TCRdb copy is limited to in-frame clones, with some not included. The V and J calls and the clone size are those of that table, but D and trimming were determined from the DNA. The table has roughly 70,000 clones, about 86% seen once. What was sequenced was peripheral blood. The clonotype originates from a man between 65 and 85 years old with active COVID-19. The chain is built from TRBV11-3 and TRBJ2-7; possibly TRBD1 for D (7 bases). The CDR3 DNA follows: TGTGCCAGCAGCTTAGGTCCAGGGGGGTCCTACGAGCAGTACTTC. This translates into CASSLGPGGSYEQYF. Complete variable domain (other parts from reference TRBV11-3 and TRBJ2-7): EAGVVQSPRYKIIEKKQPVAFWCNPISGHNTLYWYLQNLGQGPELLIRYENEEAVDDSQLPKDRFSAERLKGVDSTLKIQPAELGDSAVYLCASSLGPGGSYEQYFGPGTRLTVT.